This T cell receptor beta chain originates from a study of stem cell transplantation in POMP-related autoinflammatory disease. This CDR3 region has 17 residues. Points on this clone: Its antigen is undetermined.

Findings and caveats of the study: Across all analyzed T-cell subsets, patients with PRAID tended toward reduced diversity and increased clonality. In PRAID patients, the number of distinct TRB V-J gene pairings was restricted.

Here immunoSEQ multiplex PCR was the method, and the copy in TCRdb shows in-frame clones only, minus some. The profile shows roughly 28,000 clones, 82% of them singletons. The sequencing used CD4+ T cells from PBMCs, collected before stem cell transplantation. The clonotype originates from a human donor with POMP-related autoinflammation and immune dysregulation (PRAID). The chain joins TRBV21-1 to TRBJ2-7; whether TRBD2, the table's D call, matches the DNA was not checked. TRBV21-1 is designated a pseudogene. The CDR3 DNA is TGTGCCAGCAGCCAACTATTGACCGGCGATACCCCCTACGAGCAGTACTTC. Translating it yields CASSQLLTGDTPYEQYF.